What follows describes a single T cell receptor (beta chain). This clonotype was seen at least ten times. This receptor's antigen is unknown. No base quality information exists; no much larger clone differs at one position. These data come from a study of neurological immune-mediated disorders (dated by TCRdb to the late 2010s). Regarding the study in general: Among the roughly 35 multiple sclerosis patients, approximately 30 had relapsing-remitting MS and 3 had secondary progressive MS. The study compared peripheral blood TCR-beta repertoires of HTLV-I-associated myelopathy (HAM/TSP) patients, multiple sclerosis patients and healthy controls using UMI-based sequencing. Of the 68 subjects in the cohort, about 14 were HAM/TSP patients, some 35 were multiple sclerosis patients, and about 20 were healthy controls. Longitudinal samples, technical triplicates and paired sorted CD4+ and CD8+ T-cell subsets, alongside PBMC samples, were included among the roughly 100 TCR-beta libraries.

For unsorted PBMC libraries, 2 million PBMCs were used after storage in RNAlater at -80 degrees C until RNA extraction. Multiple sclerosis patients were enrolled in a US clinical protocol under which disease progression was evaluated by magnetic resonance imaging. PBMCs were separated from peripheral blood using Ficoll-Hypaque density gradient centrifugation and then cryopreserved in liquid nitrogen. cDNA was synthesized by template-switch 5'RACE using a primer with a 10-nucleotide random unique molecular identifier that tagged each TCR transcript. Each sequencing run produced over 200 million TCR-beta sequences covering 15-18 subjects. Total RNA was extracted with the RNeasy kit. The KAPA Real-time Library Amplification kit was used to amplify TCR-beta VDJ regions with primers for the TCR constant region and the 5'RACE anchor. A first PCR added sample indexes and Illumina adaptors, and a second PCR then raised library yield. After purification with Ampure beads, the TCR product of roughly 650 bp was size-selected on a 2% E-gel SizeSelection system. Before pooling, libraries had their quality checked on a Bioanalyzer, their concentration measured with Qubit, and their quantity determined with the Kapa Library Quantification kit. An Illumina HiSeq 2500 was used to sequence the libraries paired-end at 2 x 150 bp. To increase sequence diversity, roughly 23-30% phiX was spiked into each library pool. The original pipeline was this. Quality-filtered reads were processed with the UMI-based MiGEC pipeline, and over 90% of raw TCR sequences were removed by the MiGEC pipeline during error correction. IMGT germline references were used for alignment of VDJ genes, and clonotypes were defined by a unique CDR3 amino acid sequence together with V-J genes. Clonal expansion, Shannon diversity and CDR3 relatedness (CalcPairwiseDistances, ClusterSamples) were evaluated with VDJtools, and phylogenetic trees were built with CLCbio workbench. Using coefficient-of-variation modelling across technical triplicates, the study counted a clone as expanded if it had at least 8 unique UMIs. In TCRdb, the public reads were trimmed at Q25 with fastp and aligned with MiXCR, with productive beta chains retained. Identical CDR3 protein sequences are pooled into one entry, listed with their most common genes and DNA. The V and J calls were not made by the authors but by TCRdb's processing. The sample table holds approximately 90,000 distinct CDR3 sequences, of which 3.5% to 4% were seen once. The ten top clones hold around 6% of the sample.

The cysteine opens and the phenylalanine closes a CDR3 of 14 amino acids. Of the read, only the CDR3 DNA is kept; its 42 bases are in frame from base 1. The trim is 6 bases for V and 2 bases for J, with a gap of 10 bases between the germline ends. According to the germline V gene, CDR1 reads ENHRY and CDR2 reads SYGVKD. Findings and caveats that apply to the study as a whole: In a phylogenetic analysis, the repertoires of 18 out of 34 MS patients fell into a single cluster of related CDR3 sequences, pointing to a possible signature at the repertoire level. TCR clonal expansion was highest in HAM/TSP patients and lowest in MS patients, with MS patients falling below even healthy controls. Across subjects, expanded clones never shared an identical CDR3 amino acid sequence, which suggests that the TCR-beta repertoires in every group were private. No clinical or MRI features were associated with the MS cluster, and the authors said that larger cohorts are needed.

The rearranged segments are TRBV10-3 and TRBJ2-2; TRBD1 is a possible D gene, resting on 6 matching bases. Sequenced material: PBMCs. This TCR was sampled from a woman aged 18 to 35 with multiple sclerosis. The DNA sequence reads TGTGCCATCAGGACAGGTGGAAACACCGGGGAGCTGTTTTTT. The encoded protein is CAIRTGGNTGELFF.